This TCR beta chain emerged from a study of control samples from healthy donors and cancer patients. Assay: immunoSEQ multiplex PCR; the TCRdb copy retains only in-frame clones and omits some. Altogether approximately 140,000 clones are present, around 90% being singletons, with the ten largest covering around 11%. This CDR3 has 17 residues. J gave up 5 bases and V 6 bases, and 13 bases lay outside the gene matches. Per germline, CDR1 MNHEY and CDR2 SMNVEV (reference sequence). V is TRBV27 and J is TRBJ1-5; TRBD1 matches 10 bases. Sequenced input: blood. This receptor was identified in a man aged 30 to 39 in good health. The CDR3 DNA reads TGTGCCAGCAGCGGGGTGGGCCCGGGACAGGGGTATCAGCCCCAGCATTTT. Translating gives CASSGVGPGQGYQPQHF.